These 10 T cell receptor beta chains originate from one sample sequenced in a study of vaccination effects on CD4 cells after COVID-19. Before sequencing, viral peptide pools were used by the ViraFEST assay to expand antigen-specific CD4+ T cells. Culture proceeded for 10 days, and CD4+ T cells were then isolated. Vaccine recipients, nucleocapsid antibody negative, had no prior SARS-CoV-2 infection. Their specific antigens are unknown. Generated by immunoSEQ multiplex PCR, the TCRdb table keeps only in-frame clones and is missing some. The profile shows 25,000 or so clones, approximately 70% of them singletons. Sequenced material: CD4+ T cells from PBMCs cultured with HCoV-OC43 spike peptides, taken before COVID-19 vaccination. Subset of the sample: HCoV-OC43 spike overlapping peptide pool stimulation. These receptors were taken from a human donor who received a COVID-19 vaccine.

This clone appeared a few times. The chain joins TRBV5-6 to TRBJ1-6; D is uncertain. CDR3 length: 18 amino acids. Germline values: CDR1 SGHDT, CDR2 YYEEEE. V lost 4 bases and J lost 0, with 17 bases in between. CDR3 amino acids: CASSRVIGEASYNSPLHF. The CDR3 coding sequence is TGTGCCAGCAGCCGCGTAATAGGAGAAGCCTCCTATAATTCACCCCTCCACTTT.

The chain recombines TRBV6-5 with TRBJ1-2, with 9 bases fitting TRBD1. The CDR3 totals 15 residues. The junction had 5 bases not matched to a gene; V was cut back by 6 bases and J by 0 bases. Looked up from germline, CDR1 is MNHEY and CDR2 is SVGAGI. The CDR3 coding sequence is TGTGCCAGCAGGGGGGACAGGGCCGCTAACTATGGCTACACCTTC. As protein: CASRGDRAANYGYTF.

This clone was detected once. This sequence joins TRBV6-5 and TRBJ1-1; D remains unclear. Trimming took off 0 bases at V and 3 bases at J, with 8 bases between the two ends. This CDR3 has 14 amino acids. The germline V gene encodes CDR1 MNHEY and CDR2 SVGAGI. DNA for the CDR3: TGTGCCAGCAGTTACTCGTTGGGAGACACTGAAGCTTTCTTT. Amino acid sequence: CASSYSLGDTEAFF.

The chain joins TRBV5-4 to TRBJ1-1, with 8 positions matching TRBD1. CDR3 length: 16 residues. Germline CDR1 and CDR2: SGHNT and YYREEE (reference sequence). The J segment lost 0 bases and the V segment lost 1 base, leaving 5 bases of the junction unmatched. The CDR3 region has the DNA TGTGCCAGCAGCTTGTCAGGGGGCGCCGTGAACACTGAAGCTTTCTTT. Translating gives CASSLSGGAVNTEAFF. Complete variable domain (other parts from reference TRBV5-4 and TRBJ1-1): ETGVTQSPTHLIKTRGQQVTLRCSSQSGHNTVSWYQQALGQGPQFIFQYYREEENGRGNFPPRFSGLQFPNYSSELNVNALELDDSALYLCASSLSGGAVNTEAFFGQGTRLTVV.

The genes are TRBV19 and TRBJ1-6; D unresolved. Germline lookup yields CDR1 LNHDA and CDR2 SQIVND (reference sequence). This CDR3 is built from 15 residues. V was shortened by 3 bases and J by 0 bases, with 6 bases between the two germline ends. The CDR3 coding sequence is TGTGCCAGTAGTATCATGGACTCCTATAATTCACCCCTCCACTTT. Protein: CASSIMDSYNSPLHF.

The chain has TRBV6-5 and TRBJ2-7; 7 bases are a match to TRBD2. V lost 0 bases to trimming and J lost 2 bases; unmatched junction nucleotides: 4. The CDR3 is made up of 15 amino acids. Germline V lookup: CDR1 MNHEY, CDR2 SVGAGI. The CDR3 loop is CASSYSGLAAYEQYF. The CDR3 nucleotides read TGTGCCAGCAGTTACTCTGGCCTAGCGGCCTACGAGCAGTACTTC.

The chain links TRBV4-1 to TRBJ2-1, with 12 bases matching TRBD2. This CDR3 has 17 amino acids. J lost 1 base, V lost 2 bases, and 3 bases had no gene match. Germline V lookup: CDR1 MGHRA, CDR2 YSYEKL. The chain's CDR3 is CASSQQTSGGSYNEQFF. DNA of the CDR3: TGCGCCAGCAGCCAACAGACTAGCGGGGGTTCCTACAATGAGCAGTTCTTC.

CDR3 coding DNA: TGTGCCAGCTCACCTATGCCGTTTTCGGACAGGGTAATTTCCGGAAACACCATATATTTT. It encodes CASSPMPFSDRVISGNTIYF. The chain employs TRBV18 and TRBJ1-3; TRBD1 matches at 8 bases. The V gene's germline CDR1 is KGHSH and CDR2 LQKENI. The ends lost 3 bases at V and 4 bases at J; junction bases unmatched: 20. The CDR3 has 20 amino acids.

This chain connects TRBV5-6 to TRBJ2-7; D unresolved. Germline V gives CDR1 SGHDT, CDR2 YYEEEE. There are 13 residues in the CDR3. With 0 bases removed from V and 7 bases from J, the gap between germline ends came to 11 bases. The CDR3 sequence: CASSLALEAEQYF. CDR3 DNA sequence: TGTGCCAGCAGCTTGGCCCTCGAGGCGGAGCAGTACTTC.

The genes are TRBV14 and TRBJ2-3, with D unresolved. The CDR3 contains 14 residues. Trimming left V 2 bases short and J 3 bases short, with 9 bases between. Germline values: CDR1 SGHDN, CDR2 FVKESK. CDR3 region: CASSQRYVTDTQYF. The CDR3 DNA is TGTGCCAGCAGCCAACGATATGTTACAGATACGCAGTATTTT.